This TCR beta chain was documented in a study of blood T cell repertoires in COVID-19. Study-wide context: Acute-phase and convalescent COVID-19 samples originated in the United States, Italy and Spain. In each case, the material was cDNA or gDNA derived from T cells, B-cell-depleted T cells, or PBMCs.

Germline loops: CDR1 SGHRS, CDR2 YFSETQ. Trimming removed 0 bases at V and 5 bases at J, with 14 bases between. The CDR3 sequence is 15 residues long. In the study's own analysis: Amplification with reference gene primers provided the estimates of nucleated cell counts. Here immunoSEQ multiplex PCR was the method, and the copy in TCRdb shows in-frame clones only, minus some. V, J and clone size are taken as reported in that table, and D and trimming were inferred from the DNA itself. The repertoire holds about 81,000 clones, 80% to 90% seen once, with roughly 4.8% in the top ten. This rearrangement joins TRBV5-1 to TRBJ2-5; tentative D call: TRBD2 (7 bases). The TCR comes from an elderly woman with acute or convalescent COVID-19. Specimen: peripheral blood. The CDR3 sequence is CASSLDAGAQETQYF. The CDR3 DNA follows: TGCGCCAGCAGCTTGGATGCGGGGGCTCAGGAGACCCAGTACTTC.